These 21 T cell receptor beta chains share one sample of origin, sequenced in a study of cytomegalovirus exposure and HLA in healthy donors. PCR used 60 Vbeta primers and 13 Jbeta primers. Data came from immunoSEQ multiplex PCR; TCRdb stores just in-frame clones and leaves some out. This table has about 77,000 clones, around 79% appearing once. The source material was PBMCs. The source of these receptors is a man aged 35 to 55 in good health and CMV-seronegative.

The gene calls are TRBV4-3 and TRBJ2-2; 7 nucleotides align to TRBD2. The junction had 9 bases not matched to a gene; V was cut back by 6 bases and J by 8 bases. Germline CDR1 reads LGHNA; CDR2 reads YSLEER. CDR3 length equals 14 residues. In nucleotides, the CDR3 is TGCGCCAGCAGGGGAGGGGCGGCGGCTGGGGAGCTGTTTTTT. This gives the protein CASRGGAAAGELFF.

V gene TRBV10-2 combines with J gene TRBJ2-7; 10 bases map to TRBD2. The V and J ends lost 2 bases and 5 bases, in that order; junction bases with no gene match: 12. The germline CDR1 and CDR2 sequences are WSHSY and SAAADI. The CDR3 sequence is 17 residues long. In DNA, the CDR3 is TGCGCCAGCAGTGAGGTCCAACCGTTTAGCGGGAGGAACGAGCAGTACTTC. Amino acid sequence: CASSEVQPFSGRNEQYF.

The CDR3 loop is CATEGGNTEAFF. The CDR3 DNA is TGTGCCACAGAGGGTGGCAACACTGAAGCTTTCTTT. The chain uses TRBV19 and TRBJ1-1; unclear D gene. Germline CDR1 LNHDA, CDR2 SQIVND (reference sequence). Trimming removed 10 bases from V and 2 bases from J, with 11 bases in between. The CDR3 runs 12 residues.

The chain is built from TRBV5-1 and TRBJ2-2, with 7 bases aligning to TRBD2. Germline-derived CDR1 and CDR2 are SGHRS and YFSETQ. V lost 4 bases, J lost 6 bases, and 3 bases stayed unmatched. The CDR3 consists of 13 residues. The CDR3 bases are TGCGCCAGCAGCCGCGGACTAGCCGGGGAGCTGTTTTTT. Amino acid sequence: CASSRGLAGELFF. Filled out from reference TRBV5-1 and TRBJ2-2, the complete variable domain reads KAGVTQTPRYLIKTRGQQVTLSCSPISGHRSVSWYQQTPGQGLQFLFEYFSETQRNKGNFPGRFSGRQFSNSRSEMNVSTLELGDSALYLCASSRGLAGELFFGEGSRLTVL.

The V and J genes are TRBV5-1 and TRBJ2-7; D unclear. The CDR3 runs 14 residues. In germline, CDR1 is SGHRS, CDR2 YFSETQ. V lost 0 bases and J 0 bases, leaving 7 bases between the germline ends. The CDR3 sequence: CASSLDTYSYEQYF. DNA for the CDR3: TGCGCCAGCAGCTTGGACACATACTCCTACGAGCAGTACTTC.

This rearrangement joins TRBV9 to TRBJ1-5; D unclear. The CDR3 totals 14 residues. Germline V gene data show CDR1 as SGDLS and CDR2 as YYNGEE. V was shortened by 4 bases and J by 0 bases, with 8 bases between the two germline ends. The CDR3 spells CASSTGLSNQPQHF. DNA for the CDR3: TGTGCCAGCAGCACCGGTCTTAGCAATCAGCCCCAGCATTTT.

This clone came up once. The V gene is TRBV18, the J gene TRBJ1-1; 8 bases agree with TRBD1. The CDR3 is made up of 18 amino acids. The ends lost 5 bases at V and 1 base at J; junction bases unmatched: 15. Looked up from germline, CDR1 is KGHSH and CDR2 is LQKENI. CDR3 protein: CASSLTGARGTANTEAFF. The CDR3 coding sequence is TGTGCCAGCTCATTGACAGGGGCGCGGGGTACCGCGAACACTGAAGCTTTCTTT.

The chain combines TRBV4-1 with TRBJ2-1; TRBD1 matches at 12 bases. The germline V gene encodes CDR1 MGHRA and CDR2 YSYEKL. The CDR3 sequence is 15 residues long. The V and J ends lost 4 bases and 5 bases, in that order; junction bases with no gene match: 3. DNA for the CDR3: TGCGCCAGCAGCCCGGGACAGGGGGCCGACAATGAGCAGTTCTTC. This codes for CASSPGQGADNEQFF.

This clone has more than one count but fewer than ten. This chain links TRBV18 with TRBJ1-3; 7 bases align to TRBD1. Per the germline V gene, CDR1 is KGHSH and CDR2 is LQKENI. V lost 1 base and J lost 1; bases outside the gene matches: 7. The CDR3 totals 17 residues. In DNA, the CDR3 is TGTGCCAGCTCACCACGGGACAGTGGCTGGTCTGGAAACACCATATATTTT. Its translation: CASSPRDSGWSGNTIYF. The whole variable domain, remainder taken from reference TRBV18 and TRBJ1-3, is NAGVMQNPRHLVRRRGQEARLRCSPMKGHSHVYWYRQLPEEGLKFMVYLQKENIIDESGMPKERFSAEFPKEGPSILRIQQVVRGDSAAYFCASSPRDSGWSGNTIYFGEGSWLTVV.

The chain employs TRBV7-2 and TRBJ2-3, with TRBD2 identical over 9 bases. Trimming at V came to 6 bases and at J to 5 bases, leaving 6 bases not matched to a gene. This CDR3 has 14 residues. CDR1 is SGHTA, CDR2 FQGNSA, per germline. The CDR3 bases are TGTGCCAGCAGACCTAGCGGGACCGGAGATACGCAGTATTTT. This encodes CASRPSGTGDTQYF. Using reference TRBV7-2 and TRBJ2-3 for the parts outside the CDR3, the full variable domain is GAGVSQSPSNKVTEKGKDVELRCDPISGHTALYWYRQSLGQGLEFLIYFQGNSAPDKSGLPSDRFSAERTGGSVSTLTIQRTQQEDSAVYLCASRPSGTGDTQYFGPGTRLTVL.

The V and J genes are TRBV29-1 and TRBJ2-7, with TRBD2 matching over 13 bases. Germline CDR1 is SQVTM and CDR2 is ANQGSEA. Trimming at V came to 4 bases and at J to 1 base, leaving 1 base not matched to a gene. The CDR3 covers 14 residues. CDR3 residues: CSVAGLAGSYEQYF. CDR3 sequence (DNA): TGCAGCGTTGCGGGACTAGCGGGGTCCTACGAGCAGTACTTC.

This clone has a handful of counts. The chain employs TRBV2 and TRBJ1-2; D is unclear. There are 17 residues in the CDR3. Germline assignment: CDR1 SNHLY and CDR2 FYNNEI. Trimming took 3 bases from V and 0 from J, leaving 17 bases between them. The CDR3, as DNA: TGTGCCAGCAGTGATCCTCTAAAGGGAGGAGCTAACTATGGCTACACCTTC. Translated, it gives CASSDPLKGGANYGYTF.

This clone was picked up a small number of times. This CDR3 is CASSQDTGLAGGPETQYF. In DNA form, the CDR3 reads TGTGCCAGCAGCCAAGATACGGGACTAGCGGGAGGGCCGGAGACCCAGTACTTC. The V call is TRBV4-2, the J call TRBJ2-5; TRBD2 matches 16 bases. Per the germline V gene, CDR1 is LGHNA and CDR2 is YNFKEQ. This CDR3 contains 18 residues. The trim removed 0 bases at V and 5 bases at J, leaving 6 bases unmatched.

The V and J genes are TRBV2 and TRBJ2-7; D is perhaps TRBD2 (6 bases). Deletions cut 4 bases from V and 5 bases from J, with 15 bases between. There are 14 residues in the CDR3. The germline V gene encodes CDR1 SNHLY and CDR2 FYNNEI. The CDR3 sequence: CASSARGSFHEQYF. In DNA form, the CDR3 reads TGTGCCAGCAGTGCTCGGGGGAGTTTCCACGAGCAGTACTTC.

The V and J genes are TRBV7-2 and TRBJ1-5, with TRBD1 as a possible D gene (6 bases). Trimming took off 1 base at V and 4 bases at J, with 8 bases between the two ends. The CDR3 is 14 amino acids. Germline CDR1 reads SGHTA; CDR2 reads FQGNSA. The CDR3 coding sequence is TGTGCCAGCAGCTTAGAGAGGGGGAATCAGCCCCAGCATTTT. This sequence encodes CASSLERGNQPQHF.

V is TRBV12-5 and J is TRBJ2-1; D may be TRBD1 (6 bases). The V end was cut by 1 base, the J end by 8 bases, with 21 bases between. The length of the CDR3 is 17 residues. Germline V gene data show CDR1 as LGHNT and CDR2 as FRNRAP. In DNA form, the CDR3 reads TGTGCTAGTGGTTTGGACAGGGCCCCCTTGAGGGGCGATGAGCAGTTCTTC. Translated: CASGLDRAPLRGDEQFF. Drawing the rest from reference TRBV12-5 and TRBJ2-1, the complete variable domain is DARVTQTPRHKVTEMGQEVTMRCQPILGHNTVFWYRQTMMQGLELLAYFRNRAPLDDSGMPKDRFSAEMPDATLATLKIQPSEPRDSAVYFCASGLDRAPLRGDEQFFGPGTRLTVL.

A few counts support this clone. The V call is TRBV13, the J call TRBJ2-3; 7 bases map to TRBD2. Germline V gene sequence: CDR1 PRHDT, CDR2 FYEKMQ (reference sequence). The CDR3 has 16 residues. V dropped 0 bases and J dropped 0; count of bases not matched to a gene: 3. The CDR3: CASSLGGLVSTDTQYF. The CDR3 DNA reads TGTGCCAGCAGCTTAGGAGGACTAGTGAGCACAGATACGCAGTATTTT.

This chain uses TRBV5-1 with TRBJ1-2; 7 nucleotides align to TRBD1. The J segment lost 4 bases and the V segment lost 5 bases, leaving 5 bases of the junction unmatched. Germline loops: CDR1 SGHRS, CDR2 YFSETQ. The length of the CDR3 is 13 residues. This CDR3 is CASSWGQSYGYTF. In DNA form, the CDR3 reads TGCGCCAGCAGTTGGGGACAGAGCTATGGCTACACCTTC.

This clone occurred once. J is TRBJ1-5 and V is TRBV27; TRBD1 might be the D (6 bases). The CDR3 covers 15 residues. The V and J ends lost 2 bases and 2 bases respectively, with 10 bases between them. Germline V lookup: CDR1 MNHEY, CDR2 SMNVEV (reference sequence). This CDR3 is CASSLQGIGNQPQHF. Written as DNA, the CDR3 is TGTGCCAGCAGTTTACAGGGGATCGGCAATCAGCCCCAGCATTTT.

V gene TRBV2 combines with J gene TRBJ1-4; D is unresolved. This CDR3 region has 13 residues. The germline CDR1 and CDR2 sequences are SNHLY and FYNNEI. V was pared by 4 bases and J by 7 bases, with 10 bases between. The CDR3: CASSVRGFEKLFF. The CDR3 DNA is TGTGCCAGCAGTGTTCGGGGATTTGAAAAACTGTTTTTT.

The chain uses TRBV5-1 and TRBJ2-3; 9 positions match TRBD1. Germline V CDR1 and CDR2: SGHRS, YFSETQ. The CDR3 sequence is 15 residues long. The V segment lost 2 bases and the J segment 2 bases; nucleotides outside the gene matches: 3. CDR3 in amino acids: CASSLQGANTDTQYF. CDR3 coding DNA: TGCGCCAGCAGCTTACAGGGGGCTAACACAGATACGCAGTATTTT. The full variable domain, in which reference TRBV5-1 and TRBJ2-3 provide the parts outside the CDR3, is KAGVTQTPRYLIKTRGQQVTLSCSPISGHRSVSWYQQTPGQGLQFLFEYFSETQRNKGNFPGRFSGRQFSNSRSEMNVSTLELGDSALYLCASSLQGANTDTQYFGPGTRLTVL.